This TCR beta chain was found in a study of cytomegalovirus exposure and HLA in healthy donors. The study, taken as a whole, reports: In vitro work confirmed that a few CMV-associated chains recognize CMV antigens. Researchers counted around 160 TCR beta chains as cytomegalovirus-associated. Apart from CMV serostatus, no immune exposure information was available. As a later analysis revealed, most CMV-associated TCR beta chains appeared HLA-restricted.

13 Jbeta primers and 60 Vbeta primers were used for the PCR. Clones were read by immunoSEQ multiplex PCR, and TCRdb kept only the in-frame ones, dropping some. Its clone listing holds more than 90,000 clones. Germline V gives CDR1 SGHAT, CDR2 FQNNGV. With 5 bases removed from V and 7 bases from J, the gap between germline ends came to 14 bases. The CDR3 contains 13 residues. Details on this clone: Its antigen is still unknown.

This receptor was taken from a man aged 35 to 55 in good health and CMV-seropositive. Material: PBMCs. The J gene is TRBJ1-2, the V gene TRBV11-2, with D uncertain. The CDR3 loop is CASSPNPGIGYTF. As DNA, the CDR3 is TGTGCCAGCAGCCCGAATCCGGGGATTGGCTACACCTTC.